The present entry profiles one T cell receptor beta chain with its context. Its antigen remains unknown. Germline values: CDR1 MGHDK, CDR2 SYGVNS. V lost 4 bases, J lost 3 bases, and 4 bases stayed unmatched. The CDR3 is 14 amino acids. Samples of blood were obtained at baseline, on cycle 4 day 1, and on cycle 7 day 1. The data were obtained in a study of OX40 agonist ivuxolimab in advanced cancers. About the research overall: Having had anti-PD-1, anti-PD-L1 or anti-CTLA-4 therapy before was allowed, and approximately 40% had some. Findings and limits, study-wide: Undetermined was the antigen specificity of the expanded peripheral T cells.

Clones were read by immunoSEQ multiplex PCR, and TCRdb kept only the in-frame ones, dropping some. The sample shows roughly 110,000 clones, around nine tenths of them seen only once. V usage is TRBV25-1 and J usage is TRBJ2-3; 7 bases line up with TRBD2. The material was CD4+ or CD8+ T cells sorted from blood, obtained in a trial of the OX40 agonist ivuxolimab. This TCR derives from an adult with an advanced solid tumor such as melanoma, head and neck, liver or kidney cancer. For the CDR3, the DNA is TGTGCCAGCAGTGGTCTGCGGGAGACAGATACGCAGTATTTT. Its protein is CASSGLRETDTQYF. The complete variable domain, with remaining parts taken from reference TRBV25-1 and TRBJ2-3, reads EADIYQTPRYLVIGTGKKITLECSQTMGHDKMYWYQQDPGMELHLIHYSYGVNSTEKGDLSSESTVSRIRTEHFPLTLESARPSHTSQYLCASSGLRETDTQYFGPGTRLTVL.